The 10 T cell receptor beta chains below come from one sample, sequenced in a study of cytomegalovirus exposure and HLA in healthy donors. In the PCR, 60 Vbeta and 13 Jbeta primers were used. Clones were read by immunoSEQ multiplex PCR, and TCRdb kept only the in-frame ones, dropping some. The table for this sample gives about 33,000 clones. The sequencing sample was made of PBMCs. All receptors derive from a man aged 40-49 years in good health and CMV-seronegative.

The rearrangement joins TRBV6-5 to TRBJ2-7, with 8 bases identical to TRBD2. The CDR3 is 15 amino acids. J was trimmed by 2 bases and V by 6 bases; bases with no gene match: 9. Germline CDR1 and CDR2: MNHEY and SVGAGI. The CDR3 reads CASRLRGSGTYEQYF. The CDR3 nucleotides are TGTGCCAGCAGACTCCGTGGTAGCGGGACCTACGAGCAGTACTTC.

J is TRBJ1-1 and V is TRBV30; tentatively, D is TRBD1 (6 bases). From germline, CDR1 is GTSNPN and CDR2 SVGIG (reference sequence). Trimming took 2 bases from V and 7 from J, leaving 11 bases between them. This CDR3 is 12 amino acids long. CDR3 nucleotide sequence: TGTGCCTGGAGTCAACAGGGTAATGAAGCTTTCTTT. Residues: CAWSQQGNEAFF.

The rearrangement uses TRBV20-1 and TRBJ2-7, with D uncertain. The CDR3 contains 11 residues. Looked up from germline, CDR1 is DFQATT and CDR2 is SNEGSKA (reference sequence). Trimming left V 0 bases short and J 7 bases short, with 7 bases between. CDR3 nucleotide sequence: TGCAGTGCTAGAGATCTGGCAGAGCAGTACTTC. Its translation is CSARDLAEQYF.

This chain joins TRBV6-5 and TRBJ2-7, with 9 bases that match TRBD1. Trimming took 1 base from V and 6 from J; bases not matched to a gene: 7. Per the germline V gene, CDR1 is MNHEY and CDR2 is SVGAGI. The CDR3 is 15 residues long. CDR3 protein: CASSYYRQGEGEQYF. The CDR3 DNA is TGTGCCAGCAGTTACTATCGACAGGGGGAAGGCGAGCAGTACTTC.

The CDR3 spells CASSLDAGLYYGYTF. CDR3 nucleotide sequence: TGTGCCAGCAGCTTAGATGCGGGTCTTTACTATGGCTACACCTTC. V gene TRBV11-2 combines with J gene TRBJ1-2; D call uncertain. V was trimmed by 0 bases and J by 3 bases, leaving 11 bases between them. Germline CDR1 and CDR2: SGHAT and FQNNGV. The CDR3 is 15 amino acids. Full variable domain (outside the CDR3, taken from reference TRBV11-2 and TRBJ1-2): EAGVAQSPRYKIIEKRQSVAFWCNPISGHATLYWYQQILGQGPKLLIQFQNNGVVDDSQLPKDRFSAERLKGVDSTLKIQPAKLEDSAVYLCASSLDAGLYYGYTFGSGTRLTVV.

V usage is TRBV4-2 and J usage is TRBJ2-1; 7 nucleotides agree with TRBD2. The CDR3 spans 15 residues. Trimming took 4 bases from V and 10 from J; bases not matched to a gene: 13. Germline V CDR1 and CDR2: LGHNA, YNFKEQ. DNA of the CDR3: TGTGCCAGCAGCCCTGCGGGCGGGAGCGACGGGGAGCAGTTCTTC. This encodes CASSPAGGSDGEQFF.

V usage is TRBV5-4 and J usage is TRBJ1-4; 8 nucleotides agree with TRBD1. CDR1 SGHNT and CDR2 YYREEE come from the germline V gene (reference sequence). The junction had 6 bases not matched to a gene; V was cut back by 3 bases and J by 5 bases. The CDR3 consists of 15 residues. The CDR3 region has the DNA TGTGCCAGCAGCTGGGGACAGGATTTAAATGAAAAACTGTTTTTT. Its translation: CASSWGQDLNEKLFF.

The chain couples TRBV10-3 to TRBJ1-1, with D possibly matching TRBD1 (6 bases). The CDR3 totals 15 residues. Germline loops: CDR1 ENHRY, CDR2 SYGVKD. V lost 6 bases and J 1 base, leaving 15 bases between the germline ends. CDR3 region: CAISYEGVENTEAFF. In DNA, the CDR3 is TGTGCCATCAGCTACGAGGGGGTAGAGAACACTGAAGCTTTCTTT.

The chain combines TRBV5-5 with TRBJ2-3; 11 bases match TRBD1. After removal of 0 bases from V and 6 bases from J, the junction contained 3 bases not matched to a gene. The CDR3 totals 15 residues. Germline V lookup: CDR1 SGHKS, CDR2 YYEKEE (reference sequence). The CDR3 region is CASSLGGQGVDTQYF. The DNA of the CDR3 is TGTGCCAGCAGCTTGGGGGGACAGGGGGTGGATACGCAGTATTTT.

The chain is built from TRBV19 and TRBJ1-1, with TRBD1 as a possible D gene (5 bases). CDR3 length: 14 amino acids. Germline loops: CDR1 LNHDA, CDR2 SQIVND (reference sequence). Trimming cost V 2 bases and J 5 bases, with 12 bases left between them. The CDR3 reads CASSIRGGNTEAFF. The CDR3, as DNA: TGTGCCAGTAGTATAAGGGGAGGGAATACTGAAGCTTTCTTT.